This TCR beta chain was sequenced for a study of T cells in Graves' hyperthyroidism and ophthalmopathy. This clonotype appeared a single time. TCR beta CDR3 sequences were amplified from RNA transcripts. First-round RT-PCR with HTBI primers amplified the TCR CDR3 region. TCRdb independently ran MiXCR on the multiplex PCR reads; one entry per CDR3 protein. The sample holds 500,000 or so distinct CDR3 sequences, approximately 16% seen once. Subjects with ophthalmopathy showed a Clinical Activity Score no lower than 3, a NOSPECS grade no lower than 4, and a duration shorter than 3 months. Clinical symptoms, serum thyroxine and TRAb, thyroid ultrasound and orbital computed tomography together formed the diagnostic basis. The sample consisted of blood. The receptor's source is a woman in her twenties or thirties with Graves' ophthalmopathy.

This CDR3 reads CSARPGTTDYEQYF. For the CDR3, the DNA is TGCAGTGCTAGACCCGGGACTACCGACTACGAGCAGTACTTC. V is TRBV20-1 and J is TRBJ2-7, with 7 bases that match TRBD2. The germline V gene encodes CDR1 DFQATT and CDR2 SNEGSKA (reference sequence). The CDR3 has 14 residues. The J segment lost 3 bases and the V segment lost 2 bases, leaving 7 bases of the junction unmatched.